The 17 T cell receptor beta chains below were found in one sample sequenced in a study of blood T cell repertoires in COVID-19. This table comes from immunoSEQ multiplex PCR, and its TCRdb copy is limited to in-frame clones, with some not included. The sample consists of around 25,000 clones, more than 80% of them appearing once. The sample consisted of peripheral blood. These receptors were taken from a human donor in a cohort sampled during active COVID-19.

This chain connects TRBV6-5 to TRBJ2-7, with D tentatively TRBD1 (6 bases). The CDR3 consists of 12 residues. Trimming shortened V by 7 bases and J by 2 bases, and 9 bases separated the two germline ends. The V gene's germline CDR1 is MNHEY and CDR2 SVGAGI. CDR3 sequence: CASTGQTYEQYF. CDR3 coding DNA: TGTGCCAGCACGGGACAAACCTACGAGCAGTACTTC.

This clone was detected only once. This rearrangement joins TRBV28 to TRBJ2-2; weak D call: TRBD1 (7 bases). Germline CDR1 and CDR2: MDHEN and SYDVKM. Trimming removed 5 bases at V and 2 bases at J, with 18 bases between. The CDR3 runs to 17 residues. Written as DNA, the CDR3 is TGTGCCAGCAGTGGAATAGAGACAGGGACTAACACCGGGGAGCTGTTTTTT. It translates to CASSGIETGTNTGELFF.

This chain joins TRBV5-1 and TRBJ1-1; no reliable D call. Trimming took 3 bases from V and 1 from J, leaving 7 bases between them. Germline lookup yields CDR1 SGHRS and CDR2 YFSETQ. CDR3 length: 13 residues. This CDR3 reads CASSSGRNTEAFF. The CDR3 DNA reads TGCGCCAGCAGCTCTGGGAGGAACACTGAAGCTTTCTTT. Full variable domain (outside the CDR3, taken from reference TRBV5-1 and TRBJ1-1): KAGVTQTPRYLIKTRGQQVTLSCSPISGHRSVSWYQQTPGQGLQFLFEYFSETQRNKGNFPGRFSGRQFSNSRSEMNVSTLELGDSALYLCASSSGRNTEAFFGQGTRLTVV.

The V gene is TRBV5-1, the J gene TRBJ1-3; D unclear. CDR1 and CDR2 (germline): SGHRS, YFSETQ. With 5 bases removed from V and 7 bases from J, the gap between germline ends came to 7 bases. The CDR3 length is 11 residues. The DNA of the CDR3 is TGCGCCAGCAGGACGGGTAACACCATATATTTT. It specifies CASRTGNTIYF.

The V call is TRBV7-2, the J call TRBJ2-2; TRBD1 is a possible D gene (6 bases). Per germline, CDR1 SGHTA and CDR2 FQGNSA. The CDR3 loop spans 13 amino acids. V was cut by 8 bases and J by 5 bases, with 12 bases left in between. CDR3 amino acids: CASGQGYTGELFF. The CDR3 region has the DNA TGTGCCAGCGGGCAGGGGTATACCGGGGAGCTGTTTTTT.

The chain joins TRBV5-1 to TRBJ1-5; no firm D call. Trimming took off 2 bases at V and 8 bases at J, with 14 bases between the two ends. This CDR3 comprises 14 residues. Germline CDR1 reads SGHRS; CDR2 reads YFSETQ. The CDR3 nucleotides read TGCGCCAGCAGCTTAGGTCCCAATCAGGAGCCCCAGCATTTT. Translation gives CASSLGPNQEPQHF.

This chain joins TRBV25-1 and TRBJ1-2; 9 bases match TRBD1. The CDR3 covers 15 residues. V dropped 8 bases and J dropped 6; count of bases not matched to a gene: 13. Germline-derived CDR1 and CDR2 are MGHDK and SYGVNS. CDR3 nucleotides: TGTGCCAGCCTCCGTCCCGGGACAGGGACGGATGGCTACACCTTC. Protein product: CASLRPGTGTDGYTF.

This sequence joins TRBV27 and TRBJ2-7, with 9 bases aligning to TRBD1. CDR3 length equals 15 residues. Germline lookup yields CDR1 MNHEY and CDR2 SMNVEV (reference sequence). V trimming: 3 bases; J trimming: 2 bases; junction bases outside the gene matches: 5. The DNA for the CDR3 is TGTGCCAGCAGTTTCCGGGACAGGGAGGCCTACGAGCAGTACTTC. It translates to CASSFRDREAYEQYF.

The chain has TRBV7-2 and TRBJ1-5; 7 nucleotides align to TRBD1. Germline CDR1 SGHTA, CDR2 FQGNSA. The CDR3 sequence is 16 residues long. Trimming took 5 bases from V and 2 from J; bases not matched to a gene: 9. The CDR3 protein is CASSTRQGRGNQPQHF. The CDR3 DNA follows: TGTGCCAGCAGCACCCGACAGGGCCGGGGCAATCAGCCCCAGCATTTT.

J is TRBJ2-3 and V is TRBV7-2, with D tentatively TRBD2 (6 bases). The germline V and J ends were trimmed by 4 bases and 6 bases, with 17 bases remaining between them. This CDR3 is 15 amino acids long. CDR1 SGHTA and CDR2 FQGNSA come from the germline V gene. Here the CDR3 DNA reads TGTGCCAGCAGCTGGGTGACTCGTGCGGGGGATACGCAGTATTTT. Protein product: CASSWVTRAGDTQYF.

CDR3 nucleotides: TGCGCCAGCAGGACCGGGACAGGGGCGTTCAATGAGCAGTTCTTC. It codes for CASRTGTGAFNEQFF. V and J are TRBV5-1 and TRBJ2-1, with TRBD1 identical over 10 bases. Germline trimming cut 5 bases from V and 6 bases from J; bases unmatched to any gene: 8. The CDR3 consists of 15 residues. Germline CDR1 SGHRS, CDR2 YFSETQ.

The V and J genes are TRBV28 and TRBJ1-2; 8 nucleotides match TRBD1. The CDR3 spans 15 residues. CDR1 and CDR2 from the germline V gene are MDHEN and SYDVKM. The V and J ends lost 3 bases and 3 bases, in that order; junction bases with no gene match: 6. The CDR3 DNA reads as TGTGCCAGCAGTTTTTCGGACAGGGATTACTATGGCTACACCTTC. This translates into CASSFSDRDYYGYTF.

The chain employs TRBV7-3 and TRBJ1-1; maybe TRBD1 (5 bases). V was cut by 3 bases and J by 1 base, with 6 bases left in between. The germline gives CDR1 SGHTA, CDR2 FQGTGA. The CDR3 is 13 amino acids. CDR3: CASSFRENTEAFF. CDR3 DNA: TGTGCCAGCAGCTTCAGGGAGAACACTGAAGCTTTCTTT.

The rearrangement uses TRBV12-3 or TRBV12-4 and TRBJ2-7; no definite D call. The CDR3 loop spans 13 amino acids. Trimming took off 5 bases at V and 4 bases at J, with 12 bases between the two ends. The CDR3 protein is CASSTGTLYEQYF. The CDR3 DNA reads TGTGCCAGCAGTACGGGTACCCTTTACGAGCAGTACTTC.

This clone has just one count. The CDR3: CASSGQGANNSPLHF. The CDR3 region has the DNA TGTGCCAGCAGCGGGCAGGGGGCAAATAATTCACCCCTCCACTTT. This sequence joins TRBV2 and TRBJ1-6, with 8 bases fitting TRBD1. This CDR3 is 15 amino acids long. Germline V gene sequence: CDR1 SNHLY, CDR2 FYNNEI. The trim removed 6 bases at V and 5 bases at J, leaving 6 bases unmatched.

This chain uses TRBV9 with TRBJ2-7; 9 bases map to TRBD1. The CDR3 has 13 amino acids. V lost 4 bases and J lost 5; bases outside the gene matches: 4. Looked up from germline, CDR1 is SGDLS and CDR2 is YYNGEE. The CDR3 loop is CASSRTGVDEQYF. The CDR3 bases are TGTGCCAGCAGCCGGACAGGGGTGGACGAGCAGTACTTC.

The chain has TRBV5-1 and TRBJ2-1, with 10 bases lining up with TRBD2. The CDR3 covers 16 residues. The J segment lost 4 bases and the V segment lost 2 bases, leaving 6 bases of the junction unmatched. CDR1 SGHRS and CDR2 YFSETQ come from the germline V gene. The CDR3 sequence is CASSLILAGSYNEQFF. CDR3 nucleotides: TGCGCCAGCAGCTTAATACTAGCGGGGTCTTACAATGAGCAGTTCTTC. Based on the CDR3 plus reference TRBV5-1 and TRBJ2-1, the full variable domain is KAGVTQTPRYLIKTRGQQVTLSCSPISGHRSVSWYQQTPGQGLQFLFEYFSETQRNKGNFPGRFSGRQFSNSRSEMNVSTLELGDSALYLCASSLILAGSYNEQFFGPGTRLTVL.